Following are 18 T cell receptor beta chains from one sample sequenced in a study of a mutant IDH1 vaccine in newly diagnosed glioma. No cognate antigen is known for these TCRs. Time point reported: week 35, safety follow-up. What each vaccine dose contained was 300 ug of mutant IDH1 20-mer peptide, accompanied by topical imiquimod. The repertoire was sequenced with immunoSEQ multiplex PCR; TCRdb's copy has only in-frame clones and lacks some. The top ten hold 9% to 15% of the sample, which has around 52,000 clones, over 65% seen once. The sequencing used PBMCs, collected from a glioma patient whose treatment included an IDH1 peptide vaccine. The receptors were gathered from a man aged 35 to 55 with glioma.

This clone was seen a single time. This rearrangement joins TRBV7-7 to TRBJ2-5; a weak D match, TRBD2 (5 bases). CDR1 is SSHAT, CDR2 FNYEAQ, per germline (reference sequence). This CDR3 spans 15 amino acids. Between the trimmed V and J ends, which lost 2 bases and 1 base, there was a span of 11 bases. CDR3 sequence (DNA): TGTGCCAGCAGCTTACTTCCGGGGTCCCAAGAGACCCAGTACTTC. Amino acids: CASSLLPGSQETQYF.

The chain joins TRBV19 to TRBJ1-1, with 12 bases lining up with TRBD1. The CDR3 consists of 14 residues. Unmatched junction bases numbered 11, after V lost 7 bases and J lost 11 bases. CDR1 LNHDA and CDR2 SQIVND come from the germline V gene (reference sequence). The CDR3 here is CASKNGWDRGRAFF. CDR3 nucleotide sequence: TGTGCCAGTAAGAACGGATGGGACAGGGGGCGCGCTTTCTTT.

This chain links TRBV10-3 with TRBJ2-3; TRBD2 matches 8 bases. CDR3 length: 15 amino acids. CDR1 and CDR2 (germline): ENHRY, SYGVKD. With 6 bases clipped from V and 1 base from J, the junction kept 6 bases outside the gene matches. The CDR3 is CAISAGLEGTDTQYF. CDR3 nucleotides: TGTGCCATCAGCGCGGGACTAGAAGGCACAGATACGCAGTATTTT.

The chain combines TRBV28 with TRBJ2-7; D is perhaps TRBD1 (6 bases). The CDR3 spans 13 residues. From germline, CDR1 is MDHEN and CDR2 SYDVKM. V was shortened by 10 bases and J by 3 bases, with 16 bases between the two germline ends. For the CDR3, the DNA is TGTGCCATCCGAGGGGGACCCCACTACGAGCAGTACTTC. It is translated as CAIRGGPHYEQYF.

This chain links TRBV5-1 with TRBJ2-3; TRBD2 agrees at 9 bases. The CDR3 is 14 amino acids. The germline gives CDR1 SGHRS, CDR2 YFSETQ. V lost 4 bases to trimming and J lost 6 bases; unmatched junction nucleotides: 6. In nucleotides, the CDR3 is TGCGCCAGCAGCCTGGAGCGGGAGGCGGATACGCAGTATTTT. It codes for CASSLEREADTQYF.

This sequence joins TRBV7-2 and TRBJ2-5; perhaps D is TRBD1 or TRBD2 (5 bases each). The CDR3 is made up of 16 amino acids. CDR1 is SGHTA, CDR2 FQGNSA, per germline. The V and J ends lost 6 bases and 5 bases respectively, with 22 bases between them. CDR3 in amino acids: CASSPVVGRSEETQYF. CDR3 sequence (DNA): TGTGCCAGCAGTCCTGTCGTGGGACGTAGCGAGGAGACCCAGTACTTC.

By sample share, this clone is medium-sized. The rearrangement uses TRBV11-3 and TRBJ1-5; perhaps TRBD1 as D (5 bases). V was pared by 6 bases and J by 0 bases, with 15 bases between. The CDR3 length is 16 residues. The germline V gene encodes CDR1 SGHNT and CDR2 YENEEA. CDR3 sequence: CASRPRAGSSNQPQHF. The CDR3 bases are TGTGCCAGCAGACCTCGAGCAGGGTCTAGCAATCAGCCCCAGCATTTT.

A remark on this clone: Other DNA sequences in this sample translate to the same CDR3. The CDR3 loop reads CASSFWGRGETGELFF. CDR3 in DNA: TGTGCCAGCAGCTTCTGGGGACGGGGAGAGACCGGGGAGCTGTTTTTT. The rearrangement links TRBV7-2 to TRBJ2-2, with D perhaps being TRBD1 or TRBD2 (5 bases each). Trimming shortened V by 3 bases and J by 5 bases, and 16 bases separated the two germline ends. CDR1 and CDR2 (germline): SGHTA, FQGNSA. The CDR3 extends over 16 amino acids. The full variable domain, completed using reference TRBV7-2 and TRBJ2-2, is GAGVSQSPSNKVTEKGKDVELRCDPISGHTALYWYRQSLGQGLEFLIYFQGNSAPDKSGLPSDRFSAERTGGSVSTLTIQRTQQEDSAVYLCASSFWGRGETGELFFGEGSRLTVL.

The chain has TRBV6-6 and TRBJ1-4; unclear D gene. The V gene's germline CDR1 is MNHNY and CDR2 SVGAGI (reference sequence). The CDR3 consists of 14 residues. Trimming pared 6 bases from V and 5 bases from J, leaving 13 bases between. CDR3 amino acids: CASRRDRRNEKLFF. The CDR3 bases are TGTGCCAGCAGACGGGATCGCCGAAATGAAAAACTGTTTTTT.

The rearrangement uses TRBV2 and TRBJ2-1; 8 bases align to TRBD2. Germline V gene data show CDR1 as SNHLY and CDR2 as FYNNEI. The CDR3 runs 15 residues. The junction had 10 bases not matched to a gene; V was cut back by 4 bases and J by 8 bases. The CDR3 is CASSVRSGSQDEQFF. For the CDR3, the DNA is TGTGCCAGCAGTGTAAGAAGCGGGAGTCAGGATGAGCAGTTCTTC.

The rearrangement uses TRBV9 and TRBJ2-1, with a tentative D call TRBD1 (5 bases). Trimming left V 3 bases short and J 1 base short, with 8 bases between. The length of the CDR3 is 14 residues. Germline CDR1 reads SGDLS; CDR2 reads YYNGEE. CDR3 nucleotides: TGTGCCAGCAGCGGGACAACATCCTACAATGAGCAGTTCTTC. The encoded protein is CASSGTTSYNEQFF.

V usage is TRBV18 and J usage is TRBJ2-2; tentative D call: TRBD1 (6 bases). Trimming cost V 0 bases and J 6 bases, with 11 bases left between them. The V gene's germline CDR1 is KGHSH and CDR2 LQKENI. The CDR3 runs 15 residues. DNA for the CDR3: TGTGCCAGCTCACCACCGGGGGCCCGCGCCGGGGAGCTGTTTTTT. Protein product: CASSPPGARAGELFF.

The chain joins TRBV19 to TRBJ1-2; no definite D call. The CDR3 contains 17 residues. V lost 3 bases, J lost 0 bases, and 17 bases lay in between. Germline values: CDR1 LNHDA, CDR2 SQIVND (reference sequence). CDR3 nucleotide sequence: TGTGCCAGTAGTATTAACCCCACCCGGGCTCCTAACTATGGCTACACCTTC. It translates to CASSINPTRAPNYGYTF.

The V gene is TRBV4-1, the J gene TRBJ2-3, with D perhaps matching TRBD1 (6 bases). Per germline, CDR1 MGHRA and CDR2 YSYEKL. The CDR3 length is 16 residues. V gave up 7 bases and J gave up 5 bases, with 22 bases separating them. The DNA of the CDR3 is TGCGCCAGCAACTCCGGTGGCAGGGGCCGGTTAGATACGCAGTATTTT. Its protein product is CASNSGGRGRLDTQYF.

Only a few counts were recorded for this clone. This sequence joins TRBV27 and TRBJ2-1; a weak D match, TRBD2 (6 bases). From germline, CDR1 is MNHEY and CDR2 SMNVEV (reference sequence). The CDR3 has 14 amino acids. Trimming left V 5 bases short and J 7 bases short, with 15 bases between. Written as DNA, the CDR3 is TGTGCCAGCAGTACCCCCACGCGGGGAAATGAGCAGTTCTTC. Residues: CASSTPTRGNEQFF.

The CDR3 reads CASSLGGASTDTQYF. The CDR3 coding sequence is TGTGCCAGCAGCTTAGGGGGGGCGAGCACAGATACGCAGTATTTT. The chain links TRBV7-7 to TRBJ2-3; either TRBD1 or TRBD2 may fit D (6 bases each). V was cut by 1 base and J by 0 bases, with 8 bases left in between. CDR3 length: 15 amino acids. CDR1 is SSHAT and CDR2 is FNYEAQ in the germline V gene (reference sequence).

This sequence joins TRBV7-8 and TRBJ2-3, with TRBD1 as a possible D gene (6 bases). V lost 3 bases, J lost 5 bases, and 15 bases lay in between. The CDR3 loop spans 15 amino acids. Germline CDR1 is SGHVS and CDR2 is FQNEAQ. In nucleotides, the CDR3 is TGTGCCAGCAGCTTTATACAGGGAGCGAGAGATACGCAGTATTTT. This sequence encodes CASSFIQGARDTQYF.

This chain joins TRBV18 and TRBJ2-7; the match to TRBD2 covers 7 bases. The germline gives CDR1 KGHSH, CDR2 LQKENI. The CDR3 covers 13 residues. J was trimmed by 5 bases and V by 5 bases; bases with no gene match: 6. The CDR3 DNA is TGTGCCAGCTCAGGGTCTCGGGGGGACGAGCAGTACTTC. This gives the protein CASSGSRGDEQYF. The variable domain in full, completed from reference TRBV18 and TRBJ2-7, reads NAGVMQNPRHLVRRRGQEARLRCSPMKGHSHVYWYRQLPEEGLKFMVYLQKENIIDESGMPKERFSAEFPKEGPSILRIQQVVRGDSAAYFCASSGSRGDEQYFGPGTRLTVT.